The 8 T cell receptor beta chains reported below all come from one sample, sequenced in a study of blood T cell repertoires in COVID-19. Produced via immunoSEQ multiplex PCR; TCRdb's table is partial and in-frame only. This table has 100,000 to 150,000 clones, around 86% appearing once. The source material was peripheral blood. Receptors originate from a man aged 60 to 69 with acute or convalescent COVID-19.

The chain joins TRBV5-1 to TRBJ2-5, with D perhaps matching TRBD2 (5 bases). The ends were cut back, 0 bases at V and 1 base at J, with 13 bases in the middle. CDR3 length: 16 amino acids. The germline V gene encodes CDR1 SGHRS and CDR2 YFSETQ. The CDR3, as DNA: TGCGCCAGCAGCTTGGCGCCGGGGTTAACCCAAGAGACCCAGTACTTC. Translating gives CASSLAPGLTQETQYF.

This clone was recorded many times. The CDR3 DNA reads as TGTGCCAGCAGCCCGGACAGAAACTACGAGCAGTACTTC. It codes for CASSPDRNYEQYF. V and J are TRBV5-4 and TRBJ2-7; D perhaps matches TRBD1 (6 bases). V was shortened by 4 bases and J by 3 bases, with 11 bases between the two germline ends. Germline V lookup: CDR1 SGHNT, CDR2 YYREEE (reference sequence). The CDR3 is 13 amino acids.

This clone was recorded only once. The rearrangement uses TRBV6-1 and TRBJ1-2; D unclear. The germline V and J ends were trimmed by 0 bases and 4 bases, with 9 bases remaining between them. The germline V gene has CDR1 MNHNS and CDR2 SASEGT. The CDR3 totals 14 residues. This chain's CDR3 is CASSEAGALYGYTF. The CDR3 DNA is TGTGCCAGCAGTGAAGCCGGTGCTCTCTATGGCTACACCTTC.

The chain employs TRBV25-1 and TRBJ1-1; TRBD1 might be the D (5 bases). The CDR3 sequence is 15 residues long. The germline V and J ends were trimmed by 3 bases and 1 base, with 12 bases remaining between them. Germline CDR1 and CDR2: MGHDK and SYGVNS. Written as DNA, the CDR3 is TGTGCCAGCAGTGACCCGACGACAGCGAACACTGAAGCTTTCTTT. Protein sequence: CASSDPTTANTEAFF.

The chain has TRBV6-5 and TRBJ1-3; D gene ambiguous. Germline lookup yields CDR1 MNHEY and CDR2 SVGAGI. The germline V and J ends were trimmed by 7 bases and 4 bases, with 11 bases remaining between them. The CDR3 consists of 13 residues. CDR3 sequence: CASNRDMGNTIYF. The CDR3 DNA is TGTGCCAGCAACAGAGACATGGGAAACACCATATATTTT.

The chain uses TRBV5-3 and TRBJ1-5; D call uncertain. TRBV5-3 is an open reading frame, and its role is uncertain. This CDR3 is 16 amino acids long. V gave up 4 bases and J gave up 0 bases, with 14 bases separating them. CDR3 amino acids: CARSLLRGNSNQPQHF. Written as DNA, the CDR3 is TGTGCCAGAAGCCTCCTTCGGGGAAATAGCAATCAGCCCCAGCATTTT.

This chain connects TRBV19 to TRBJ1-5; unclear D gene. The germline gives CDR1 LNHDA, CDR2 SQIVND (reference sequence). This CDR3 contains 12 residues. V lost 6 bases to trimming and J lost 5 bases, with 8 bases between them. The CDR3 nucleotides are TGTGCCAGTAGCGAGAGGGATCAGCCCCAGCATTTT. It codes for CASSERDQPQHF.

The rearrangement joins TRBV9 to TRBJ2-1, with 7 bases fitting TRBD2. Germline V gene data show CDR1 as SGDLS and CDR2 as YYNGEE. CDR3 length: 15 amino acids. With 3 bases clipped from V and 6 bases from J, the junction kept 9 bases outside the gene matches. In DNA form, the CDR3 reads TGTGCCAGCAGCGGAAGAACCACTAGCGCCAATGAGCAGTTCTTC. It codes for CASSGRTTSANEQFF. The full variable domain, with the rest looked up from reference TRBV9 and TRBJ2-1, is DSGVTQTPKHLITATGQRVTLRCSPRSGDLSVYWYQQSLDQGLQFLIQYYNGEERAKGNILERFSAQQFPDLHSELNLSSLELGDSALYFCASSGRTTSANEQFFGPGTRLTVL.